The source of this TCR beta chain is a study of blood T cells in healthy people across ages. Study-wide results and caveats: Strong correlation linked observed beta diversity and percent naive T cells. The lack of PBMC sorting stopped any conclusive naive versus antigen-experienced comparison.

The sample holds many counts of this clonotype. Its antigen is as yet unknown. The germline V gene encodes CDR1 MDHEN and CDR2 SYDVKM. The V end lost 10 bases, the J end lost 11 bases, and 3 bases lay between the germline ends. The CDR3 is 8 residues long. Primed by a sample-barcoded 5' primer and a J-beta primer mix, a second PCR proceeded for about 6 to 12 cycles. TCRdb recomputed calls from the 5' RACE reads with MiXCR, one row per CDR3 protein. The sample has about 930,000 distinct CDR3 sequences, 25% to 35% seen once. This sample also appeared in a second study, on T cells of mothers and their children. Turning to that study: Related mother and child pairs showed slightly greater overlap (not significant) than unrelated pairs did.

The TCR was taken from a middle-aged woman in good health. The rearrangement joins TRBV28 to TRBJ1-6; D unclear. What was sequenced was blood. The CDR3 region is CATTPLHF. CDR3 DNA: TGTGCCACTACACCCCTCCACTTT. Variable domain in full (rest from reference TRBV28 and TRBJ1-6): DVKVTQSSRYLVKRTGEKVFLECVQDMDHENMFWYRQDPGLGLRLIYFSYDVKMKEKGDIPEGYSVSREKKERFSLILESASTNQTSMYLCATTPLHFGNGTRLTVT.